This entry features one T cell receptor (beta chain) sequence. Antigen: not known. The data originate from a study of T cells expressing NK-cell markers. Study summary: Researchers got TCR beta repertoires out of sorted CD3+CD56+NKG2C+, CD3+CD56+NKG2C- and CD3+CD56-NKG2C+ T cells. There were seven HCMV-seropositive donors and one seronegative donor among the eight sequenced.

TCRdb derives one entry per CDR3 protein from the 5' RACE reads, leaving out DNA. The clone table shows roughly 150,000 distinct CDR3 sequences, with the ten largest holding less than 20%. Study-level results: About 1.0-8% of CD8+ T cells in about 6 donors belonged to dominant NKG2C+ clonotypes. Also leading the CD3+CD56-NKG2C+ fraction in a few donors were these clonotypes.

CDR1 and CDR2 from the germline V gene are SGHNT and YENEEA. CDR3 length equals 17 residues. Sequences were obtained from blood T cells: a sorted CD56 or NKG2C T cell subset, CD4+ or CD8+ T cells, or bulk PBMC T cells (not recorded which). V and J are TRBV11-3 and TRBJ2-1; TCRdb selects TRBD2, and the lack of DNA leaves this call unchecked. This clonotype was sampled from a woman aged 18 to 75 in good health. CDR3 amino acids: CASSLDLRLAGGREQFF.